A few counts support the clone carrying this T cell receptor (beta chain). Antigen: not known. The data derive from a study of CD8+ T cells in alopecia areata. As for the study in general: At a dose of 5 to 10 mg twice daily, oral tofacitinib was given to treated patients. By percentage of affected scalp area, the severity of treated patients was scored.

Treatment meaning: oral pan-JAK inhibitor, 5-10 mg twice daily. RNA extraction was followed by reverse transcription into cDNA, which acted as the sequencing template. The data were produced by immunoSEQ multiplex PCR, yet TCRdb's version contains in-frame clones alone and is incomplete. This table holds 150,000 to 200,000 clones, around three fifths found once. Whole-study findings and limits: Clonality in the scalp and expanded CD8+ clones ranked among the top 100 were significantly decreased by tofacitinib.

The sequencing here drew on CD4+ T cells sorted from blood, taken between weeks 49 and 50, from a patient treated with tofacitinib. This sequence was found in a human donor with alopecia areata.

CDR3 in amino acids: CASSLGLGGPYEQYF. Here the CDR3 DNA reads TGTGCCAGCAGCCTGGGACTAGGGGGGCCCTACGAGCAGTACTTC. The J gene is TRBJ2-7, the V gene TRBV27; 8 bases line up with TRBD2. This CDR3 comprises 15 residues. Germline V gives CDR1 MNHEY, CDR2 SMNVEV (reference sequence). The V gene end was trimmed by 6 bases and the J gene end by 2 bases; junction bases not matched to a gene: 9.